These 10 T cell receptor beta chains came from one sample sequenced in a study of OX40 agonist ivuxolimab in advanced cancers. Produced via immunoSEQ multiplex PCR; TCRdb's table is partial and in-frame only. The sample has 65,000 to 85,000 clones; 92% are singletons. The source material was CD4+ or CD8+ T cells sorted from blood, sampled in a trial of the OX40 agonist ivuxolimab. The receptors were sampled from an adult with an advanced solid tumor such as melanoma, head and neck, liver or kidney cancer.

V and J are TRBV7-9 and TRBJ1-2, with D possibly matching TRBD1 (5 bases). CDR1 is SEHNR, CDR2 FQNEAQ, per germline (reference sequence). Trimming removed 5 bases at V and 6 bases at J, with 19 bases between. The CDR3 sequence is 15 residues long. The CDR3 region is CASSPPRTQPDGYTF. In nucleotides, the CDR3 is TGTGCCAGCAGCCCACCAAGGACACAGCCCGATGGCTACACCTTC.

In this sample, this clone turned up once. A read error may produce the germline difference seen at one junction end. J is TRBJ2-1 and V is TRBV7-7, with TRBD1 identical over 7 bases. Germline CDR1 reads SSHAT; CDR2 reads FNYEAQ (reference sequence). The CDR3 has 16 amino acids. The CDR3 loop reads CASSSAPRGPNNEQFF. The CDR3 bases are TGTGCTAGCAGCTCGGCCCCTAGGGGGCCCAACAATGAGCAGTTCTTC.

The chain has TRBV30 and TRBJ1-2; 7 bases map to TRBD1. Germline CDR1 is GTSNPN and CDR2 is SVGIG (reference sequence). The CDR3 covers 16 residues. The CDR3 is CAQINGTARLKYGYTF. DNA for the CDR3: TGTGCTCAGATTAACGGGACAGCACGTTTGAAGTATGGCTACACCTTC.

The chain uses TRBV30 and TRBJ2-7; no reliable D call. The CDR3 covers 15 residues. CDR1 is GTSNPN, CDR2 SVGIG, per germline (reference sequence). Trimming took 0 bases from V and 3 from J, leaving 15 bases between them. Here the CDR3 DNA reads TGTGCCTGGAGTGTTGGGGAAGGCCGCCGCTACGAGCAGTACTTC. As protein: CAWSVGEGRRYEQYF.

CDR3 nucleotides: TGTGCCAGCAGGATAGGGGTCGTCTACAATGAGCAGTTCTTC. Its translation: CASRIGVVYNEQFF. This chain links TRBV27 with TRBJ2-1; maybe TRBD1 (5 bases). With 6 bases removed from V and 3 bases from J, the gap between germline ends came to 12 bases. Germline CDR1 and CDR2: MNHEY and SMNVEV (reference sequence). The CDR3 is 14 residues long.

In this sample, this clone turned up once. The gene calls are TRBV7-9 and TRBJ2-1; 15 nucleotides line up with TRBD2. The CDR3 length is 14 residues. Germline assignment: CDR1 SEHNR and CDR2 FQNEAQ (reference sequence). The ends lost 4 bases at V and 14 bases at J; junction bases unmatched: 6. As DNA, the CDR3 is TGTGCCAGCAGCTCGGGGACTAGCGGGGGGTTTGAGTTCTTC. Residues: CASSSGTSGGFEFF.

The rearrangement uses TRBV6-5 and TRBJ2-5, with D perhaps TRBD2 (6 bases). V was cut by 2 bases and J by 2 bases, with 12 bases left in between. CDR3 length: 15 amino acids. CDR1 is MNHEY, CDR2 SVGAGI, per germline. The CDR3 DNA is TGTGCCAGCAGTTACGACGGGGGAGTTCAAGAGACCCAGTACTTC. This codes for CASSYDGGVQETQYF.

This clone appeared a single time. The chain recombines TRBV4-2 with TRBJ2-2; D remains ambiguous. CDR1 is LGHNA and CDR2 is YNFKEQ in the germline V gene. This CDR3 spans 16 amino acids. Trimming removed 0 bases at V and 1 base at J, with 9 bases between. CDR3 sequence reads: CASSQEETGNTGELFF. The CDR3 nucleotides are TGTGCCAGCAGCCAAGAGGAGACTGGGAACACCGGGGAGCTGTTTTTT.

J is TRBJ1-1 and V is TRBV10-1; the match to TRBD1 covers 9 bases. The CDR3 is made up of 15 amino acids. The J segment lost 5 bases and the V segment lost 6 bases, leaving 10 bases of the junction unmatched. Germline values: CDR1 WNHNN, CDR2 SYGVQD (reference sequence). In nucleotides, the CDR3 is TGCGCCAGCAGCCGGGACAGGGAAGGTCATACTGAAGCTTTCTTT. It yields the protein CASSRDREGHTEAFF.

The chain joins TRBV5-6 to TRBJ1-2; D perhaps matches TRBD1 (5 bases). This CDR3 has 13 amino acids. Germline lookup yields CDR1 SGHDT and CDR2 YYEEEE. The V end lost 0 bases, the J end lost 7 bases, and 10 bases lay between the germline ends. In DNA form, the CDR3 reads TGTGCCAGCAGCTTGGCGGGGGTCGGTGGCTACACCTTC. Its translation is CASSLAGVGGYTF.